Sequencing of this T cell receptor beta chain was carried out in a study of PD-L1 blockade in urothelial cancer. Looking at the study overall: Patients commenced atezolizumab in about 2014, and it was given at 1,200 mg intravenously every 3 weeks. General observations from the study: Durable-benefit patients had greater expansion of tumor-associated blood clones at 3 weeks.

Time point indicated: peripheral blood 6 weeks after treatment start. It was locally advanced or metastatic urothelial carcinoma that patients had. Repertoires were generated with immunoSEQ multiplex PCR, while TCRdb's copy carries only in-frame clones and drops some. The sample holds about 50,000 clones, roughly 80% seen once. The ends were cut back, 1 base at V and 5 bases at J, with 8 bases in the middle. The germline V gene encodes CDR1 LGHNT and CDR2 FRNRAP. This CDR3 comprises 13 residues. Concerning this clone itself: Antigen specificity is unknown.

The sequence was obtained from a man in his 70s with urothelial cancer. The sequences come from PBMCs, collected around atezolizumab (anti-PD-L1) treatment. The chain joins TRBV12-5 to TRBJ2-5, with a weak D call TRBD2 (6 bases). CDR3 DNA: TGTGCTAGTGGTTTGGATCTAGCGGAGACCCAGTACTTC. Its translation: CASGLDLAETQYF.